The rows below give T cell receptor beta chains drawn from one sample of a study of T cell responses to AZD1222 COVID-19 vaccine. TCRdb keeps only in-frame clones here, not all; method: immunoSEQ multiplex PCR. Found here are roughly 200,000 clones, about 86% of them singletons; the top ten hold approximately 8%. The material was peripheral blood, obtained on day 0 of AZD1222 vaccination. The receptors come from an adult in good health. Each CDR3 is given with its conserved first and last residue. D genes are given only for firm matches. The listing skips clone size in some rows; elsewhere it reads once, few, many or a size class.

v_gene	abundance	j_gene	d_gene	CDR3nt	CDR3aa
TRBV2	.	TRBJ1-2	.	TGTGCCAGCAGCGGCCAGGGCATCTATGGCTACACCTTC	CASSGQGIYGYTF
TRBV4-3	.	TRBJ2-2	.	TGCGCCAGCAGCCCAAACTTAAACGGCGGGGAGCTGTTTTTT	CASSPNLNGGELFF
TRBV4-3	.	TRBJ2-3	.	TGCGCCAGCAGCCAGGTGTCGGCGCAGTATTTT	CASSQVSAQYF
TRBV6-5	.	TRBJ1-2	.	TGTGCTGTGCATAACTATGGCTACACCTTC	CAVHNYGYTF
TRBV7-2	once	TRBJ2-1	TRBD2	TGTGCCAGCAGCCCCGAGCGGGGGGCTTACAATGAGCAGTTCTTC	CASSPERGAYNEQFF
TRBV3-1/TRBV3-2	.	TRBJ1-6	.	TGTGCCAGCAGCCAAGCGGCAGGGAGTAATTCACCCCTCCACTTT	CASSQAAGSNSPLHF
TRBV3-1/TRBV3-2	few	TRBJ1-4	TRBD1	TGTGCCAGCAGCCTAGCGGGACAGGGTAATGAAAAACTGTTTTTT	CASSLAGQGNEKLFF
TRBV11-2	.	TRBJ1-4	TRBD1	TGTGCCAGCAGCCAACAAGGGACAGGGGTGGAAAAACTGTTTTTT	CASSQQGTGVEKLFF
TRBV11-2	.	TRBJ2-7	.	TGTGCCAGCAGCTTCAGCGGAGCATCCTACGAGCAGTACTTC	CASSFSGASYEQYF
TRBV5-4	.	TRBJ2-2	.	TGTGCCAGCAGCCCGGGGGCCTCCACCGGGGAGCTGTTTTTT	CASSPGASTGELFF
TRBV5-1	.	TRBJ1-3	.	TGCGCCAGCAGCTTGTCGCCAACAACAAACACCATATATTTT	CASSLSPTTNTIYF
TRBV12-3/TRBV12-4	once	TRBJ2-5	.	TGTGCCAGCAGCCGGTTTGTGGAAGAGACCCAGTACTTC	CASSRFVEETQYF
TRBV12-3/TRBV12-4	.	TRBJ2-7	.	TGTGCCAGCAGTTTAGTGGTTACAGGGAGGGACTTC	CASSLVVTGRDF
TRBV7-9	.	TRBJ2-1	TRBD2	TGTGCCAGCAGCTTAAGCCTTCCTAGCGGGGGAGACAATGAGCAGTTCTTC	CASSLSLPSGGDNEQFF
TRBV13	.	TRBJ2-1	.	TGTGCCAGCAGCGCCCTCTCTGGGGGCCGGCACAATGAGCAGTTCTTC	CASSALSGGRHNEQFF
TRBV27	.	TRBJ1-1	TRBD1	TGTGCCAGCAGTCCCTGGACAGGGGAAAACACTGAAGCTTTCTTT	CASSPWTGENTEAFF
TRBV18	.	TRBJ2-7	.	TGTGCCAGCTCACCTTACGACGCCATCTACGAGCAGTACTTC	CASSPYDAIYEQYF
TRBV6-5	.	TRBJ1-3	.	TGTGCCAGCAGTTATACAGCAACAGGGACAGGAAACACCATATATTTT	CASSYTATGTGNTIYF
TRBV5-1	.	TRBJ2-2	.	TGCGCCAGCAGCGTACAGGGTACGGGCACCGGGGAGCTGTTTTTT	CASSVQGTGTGELFF
TRBV3-1/TRBV3-2	.	TRBJ2-5	.	TGTGCCAGCAGCCAAATGCCGGGACACGGACAAGAGACCCAGTACTTC	CASSQMPGHGQETQYF
TRBV27	.	TRBJ2-7	.	TGTGCCAGCAGTTTCGGTTTGGGGTACGAGCAGTACTTC	CASSFGLGYEQYF
TRBV7-9	.	TRBJ2-7	.	TGTGCCAGCAGCTTAAACAGTAACTCCTACGAGCAGTACTTC	CASSLNSNSYEQYF
TRBV6-5	.	TRBJ1-1	TRBD1	TGTGCCAGCAGCGACCGGGACAGGGGAGGCCCTGAAGCTTTCTTT	CASSDRDRGGPEAFF
TRBV14	.	TRBJ2-1	.	TGTGCCAGCAGCCAAGCCTTCAATGAGCAGTTCTTC	CASSQAFNEQFF
TRBV11-1	.	TRBJ2-7	.	TGTGCCAGCAGCTTCGAGGGCCACGAGCAGTACTTC	CASSFEGHEQYF
TRBV7-2	.	TRBJ2-1	TRBD1	TGTGCCAGCAGTTTAGGGCACACAGGGGTATCTCAGTTCTTC	CASSLGHTGVSQFF
TRBV5-1	.	TRBJ2-6	.	TGCGCCAGCAGCGACCGACCAAGCTCTGGGGCCAACGTCCTGACTTTC	CASSDRPSSGANVLTF
TRBV10-2	.	TRBJ1-5	TRBD1	TGCGCCAGCAGTGAGCTCACCGTCCTAGGGGGCCATCAGCCCCAGCATTTT	CASSELTVLGGHQPQHF
TRBV12-3/TRBV12-4	.	TRBJ2-7	.	TGTGCCAGCAGGGGACCAAACCTCCACGAGCAGTACTTC	CASRGPNLHEQYF
TRBV2	.	TRBJ2-7	.	TGTGCCATCTGGAGCATGAGCTACGAGCAGTACTTC	CAIWSMSYEQYF
TRBV7-6	.	TRBJ2-5	TRBD1	TGTGCCAGCAGCTCCCGCAGGGGGCAAGAGACCCAGTACTTC	CASSSRRGQETQYF
TRBV19	.	TRBJ1-3	.	TGTGCCGCCTCGCAGACTGCCTCTGGAAACACCATATATTTT	CAASQTASGNTIYF